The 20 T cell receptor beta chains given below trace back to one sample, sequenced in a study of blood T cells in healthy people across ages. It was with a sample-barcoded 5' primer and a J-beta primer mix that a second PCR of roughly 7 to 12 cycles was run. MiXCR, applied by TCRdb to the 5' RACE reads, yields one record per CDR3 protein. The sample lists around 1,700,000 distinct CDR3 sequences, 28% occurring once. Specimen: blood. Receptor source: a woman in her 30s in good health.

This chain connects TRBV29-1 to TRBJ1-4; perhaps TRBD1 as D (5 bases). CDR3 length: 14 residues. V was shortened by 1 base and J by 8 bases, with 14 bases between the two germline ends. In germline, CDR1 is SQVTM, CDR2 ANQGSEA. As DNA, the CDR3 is TGCAGCGTTGAAGGGGGGATCAACCGAGAAAAACTGTTTTTT. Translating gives CSVEGGINREKLFF.

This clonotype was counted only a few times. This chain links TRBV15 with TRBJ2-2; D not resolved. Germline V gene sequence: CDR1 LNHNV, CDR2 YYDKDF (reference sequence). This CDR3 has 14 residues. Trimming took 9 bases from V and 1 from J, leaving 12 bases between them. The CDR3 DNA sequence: TGTGCCACTAGGGTGGGAAAGAACACCGGGGAGCTGTTTTTT. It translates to CATRVGKNTGELFF. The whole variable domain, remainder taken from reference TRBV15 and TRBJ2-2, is DAMVIQNPRYQVTQFGKPVTLSCSQTLNHNVMYWYQQKSSQAPKLLFHYYDKDFNNEADTPDNFQSRRPNTSFCFLDIRSPGLGDTAMYLCATRVGKNTGELFFGEGSRLTVL.

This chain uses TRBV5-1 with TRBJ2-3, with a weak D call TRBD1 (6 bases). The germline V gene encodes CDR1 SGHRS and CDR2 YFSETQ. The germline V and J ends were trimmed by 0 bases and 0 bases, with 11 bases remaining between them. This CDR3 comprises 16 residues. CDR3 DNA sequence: TGCGCCAGCAGCTTGGGGCAGGGGCCTAGCACAGATACGCAGTATTTT. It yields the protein CASSLGQGPSTDTQYF. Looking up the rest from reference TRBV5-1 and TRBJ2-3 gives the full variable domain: KAGVTQTPRYLIKTRGQQVTLSCSPISGHRSVSWYQQTPGQGLQFLFEYFSETQRNKGNFPGRFSGRQFSNSRSEMNVSTLELGDSALYLCASSLGQGPSTDTQYFGPGTRLTVL.

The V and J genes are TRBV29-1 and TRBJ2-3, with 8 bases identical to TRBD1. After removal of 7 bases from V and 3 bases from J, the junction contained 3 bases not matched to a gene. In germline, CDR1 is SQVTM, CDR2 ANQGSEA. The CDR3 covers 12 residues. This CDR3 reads CSAWTGTDTQYF. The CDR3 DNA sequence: TGCAGCGCATGGACAGGGACAGATACGCAGTATTTT.

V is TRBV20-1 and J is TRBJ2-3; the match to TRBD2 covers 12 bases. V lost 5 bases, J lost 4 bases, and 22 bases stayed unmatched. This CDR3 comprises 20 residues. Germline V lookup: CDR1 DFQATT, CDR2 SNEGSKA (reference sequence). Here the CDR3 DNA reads TGCAGTGCTCCCCGACCCGGGCTAGCGGGGGGGAGGATGATGGCAGATACGCAGTATTTT. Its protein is CSAPRPGLAGGRMMADTQYF.

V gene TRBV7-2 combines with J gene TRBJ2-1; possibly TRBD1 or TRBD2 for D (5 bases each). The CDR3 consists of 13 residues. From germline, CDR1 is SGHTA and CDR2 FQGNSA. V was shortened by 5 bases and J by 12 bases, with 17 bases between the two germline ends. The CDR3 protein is CASSLGTGRGQFF. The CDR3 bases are TGTGCCAGCAGCCTTGGGACGGGACGCGGGCAGTTCTTC.

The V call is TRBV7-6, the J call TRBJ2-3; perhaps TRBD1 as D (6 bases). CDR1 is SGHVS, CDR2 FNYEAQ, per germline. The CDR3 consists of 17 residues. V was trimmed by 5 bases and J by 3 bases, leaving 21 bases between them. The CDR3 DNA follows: TGTGCCAGCAGCCGATCTTCAACAGGGAGTCGGACAGATACGCAGTATTTT. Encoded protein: CASSRSSTGSRTDTQYF.

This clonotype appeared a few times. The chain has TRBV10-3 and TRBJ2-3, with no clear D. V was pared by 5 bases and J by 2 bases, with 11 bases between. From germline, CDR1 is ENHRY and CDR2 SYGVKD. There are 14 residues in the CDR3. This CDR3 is CAISPTAYTDTQYF. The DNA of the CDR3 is TGTGCCATCAGTCCCACAGCCTACACAGATACGCAGTATTTT.

In nucleotides, the CDR3 is TGTGCCAGCAGCGTAGACCGGGTAGAAGCTTTCTTT. Translation: CASSVDRVEAFF. V gene TRBV9 combines with J gene TRBJ1-1; D remains ambiguous. V shed 0 bases and J shed 8 bases, with 8 bases lying between them. Germline V gene lookup returns CDR1 SGDLS and CDR2 YYNGEE. The CDR3 is 12 residues long.

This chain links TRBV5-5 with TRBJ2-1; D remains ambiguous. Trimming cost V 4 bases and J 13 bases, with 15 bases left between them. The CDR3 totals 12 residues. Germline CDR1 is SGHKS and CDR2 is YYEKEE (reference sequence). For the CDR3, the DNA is TGTGCCAGCAGCCGAGGCACAGCCAAACAGTTCTTC. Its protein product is CASSRGTAKQFF.

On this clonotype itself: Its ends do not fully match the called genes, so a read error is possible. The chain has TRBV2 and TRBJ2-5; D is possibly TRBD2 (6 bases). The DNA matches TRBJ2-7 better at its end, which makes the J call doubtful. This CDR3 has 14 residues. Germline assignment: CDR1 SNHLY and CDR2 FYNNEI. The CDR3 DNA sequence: TGTGCCGGCAGGATTACGCGACTAGGGTACGAGCAGTACTTC. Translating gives CAGRITRLGYEQYF.

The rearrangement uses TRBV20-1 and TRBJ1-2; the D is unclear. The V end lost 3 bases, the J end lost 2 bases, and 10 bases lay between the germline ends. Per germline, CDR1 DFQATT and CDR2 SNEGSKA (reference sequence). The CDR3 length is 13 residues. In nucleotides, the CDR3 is TGCAGTGCTAGGACCGTCGAGAACTATGGCTACACCTTC. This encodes CSARTVENYGYTF.

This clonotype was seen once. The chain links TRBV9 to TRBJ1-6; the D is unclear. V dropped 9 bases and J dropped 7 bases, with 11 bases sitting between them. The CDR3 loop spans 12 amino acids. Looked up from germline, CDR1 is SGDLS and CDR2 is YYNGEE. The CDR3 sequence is CANRALNSPLHF. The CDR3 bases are TGTGCCAACAGAGCTTTAAATTCACCCCTCCACTTT.

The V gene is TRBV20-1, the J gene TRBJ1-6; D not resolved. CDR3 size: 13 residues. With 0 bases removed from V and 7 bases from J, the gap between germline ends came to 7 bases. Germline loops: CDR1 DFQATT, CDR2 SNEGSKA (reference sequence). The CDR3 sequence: CSARDFPNSPLHF. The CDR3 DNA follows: TGCAGTGCTAGAGATTTTCCGAATTCACCCCTCCACTTT.

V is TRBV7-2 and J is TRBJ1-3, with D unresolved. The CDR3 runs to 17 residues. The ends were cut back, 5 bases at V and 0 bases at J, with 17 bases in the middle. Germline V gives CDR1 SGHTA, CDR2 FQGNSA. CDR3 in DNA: TGTGCCAGCAGCCCCCCACGGGAACCCATCTCTGGAAACACCATATATTTT. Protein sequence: CASSPPREPISGNTIYF.

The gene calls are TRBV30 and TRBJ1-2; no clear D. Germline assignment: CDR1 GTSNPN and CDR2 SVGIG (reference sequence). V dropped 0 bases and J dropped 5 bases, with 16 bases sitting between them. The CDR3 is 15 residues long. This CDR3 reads CAWSVLVQPLYGYTF. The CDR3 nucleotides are TGTGCCTGGAGTGTACTTGTACAGCCTCTTTATGGCTACACCTTC.

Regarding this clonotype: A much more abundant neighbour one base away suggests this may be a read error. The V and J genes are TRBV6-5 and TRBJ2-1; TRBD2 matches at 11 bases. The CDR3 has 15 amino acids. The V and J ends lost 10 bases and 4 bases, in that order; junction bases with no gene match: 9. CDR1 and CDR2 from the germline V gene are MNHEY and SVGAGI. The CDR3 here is CANRPGTSGYNEQFF. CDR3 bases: TGTGCCAACAGGCCCGGGACTAGCGGATACAATGAGCAGTTCTTC.

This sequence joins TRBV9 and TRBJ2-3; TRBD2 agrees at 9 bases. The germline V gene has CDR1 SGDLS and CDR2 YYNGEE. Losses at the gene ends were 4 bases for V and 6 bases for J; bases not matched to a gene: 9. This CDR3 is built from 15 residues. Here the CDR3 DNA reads TGTGCCAGCAGCCCCAGGCGGGAGGGCCCTGATACGCAGTATTTT. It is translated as CASSPRREGPDTQYF. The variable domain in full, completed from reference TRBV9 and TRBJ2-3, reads DSGVTQTPKHLITATGQRVTLRCSPRSGDLSVYWYQQSLDQGLQFLIQYYNGEERAKGNILERFSAQQFPDLHSELNLSSLELGDSALYFCASSPRREGPDTQYFGPGTRLTVL.

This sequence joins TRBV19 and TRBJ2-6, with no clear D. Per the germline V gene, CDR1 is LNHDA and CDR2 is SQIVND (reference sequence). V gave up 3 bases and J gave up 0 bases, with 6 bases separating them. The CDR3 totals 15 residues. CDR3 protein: CASSMVGSGANVLTF. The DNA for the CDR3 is TGTGCCAGTAGTATGGTCGGCTCTGGGGCCAACGTCCTGACTTTC.

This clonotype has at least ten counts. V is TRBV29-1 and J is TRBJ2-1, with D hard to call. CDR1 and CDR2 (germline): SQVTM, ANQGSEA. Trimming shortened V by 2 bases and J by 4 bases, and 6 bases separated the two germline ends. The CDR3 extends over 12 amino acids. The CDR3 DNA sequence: TGCAGCGTTGAAAACGTTTACAATGAGCAGTTCTTC. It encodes CSVENVYNEQFF.